This T cell receptor (beta chain) stems from a study of T cells in Graves' hyperthyroidism and ophthalmopathy. Findings of the study overall: The model predicted ophthalmopathy a median around six months before onset.

Those with hyperthyroidism were 18 to 65 years old, newly diagnosed, and ill for under 2 months. Criteria for exclusion of patients were uncontrolled infection, other autoimmune disease, pregnancy or lactation. Every diagnosis used clinical symptoms, serum thyroxine and TRAb, thyroid ultrasound and orbital computed tomography. From germline, CDR1 is SGHAT and CDR2 FQNNGV. V was shortened by 5 bases and J by 2 bases, with 13 bases between the two germline ends. The CDR3 consists of 14 residues. On this clonotype itself: Its antigen is unidentified. This clone may be a read error of a much larger clone one base away.

Amplified TCR beta CDR3 regions derived from RNA transcripts. The HTBI primer set served for first-round RT-PCR of the TCR CDR3. TCRdb fed the multiplex PCR reads into MiXCR, producing one record per CDR3 protein. The sample records fewer than 850,000 distinct CDR3 sequences, roughly 17% being singletons. V is TRBV11-2 and J is TRBJ2-7, with D possibly TRBD2 on 6 matching bases. This TCR was recovered from a man aged 45 to 65 with Graves' hyperthyroidism. The sample comprised blood. The CDR3 is CASSEVAEAYEQYF. The CDR3 region has the DNA TGTGCCAGCAGCGAGGTAGCGGAAGCCTACGAGCAGTACTTC.